A selection of T cell receptor beta chains follows, all from one sample in a study of shared clonotypes between healthy human individuals. The method was immunoSEQ multiplex PCR; TCRdb's version includes in-frame clones alone and lacks a portion of them. The sample has 2,100,000 or so clones, approximately 95% seen once. The sequenced material came from naive CD4+ T cells sorted from blood. Receptor source: a young man in good health. Each CDR3 is given with its conserved first and last residue. D genes are given only for firm matches. The size entry is marked missing in some rows and otherwise reads once, few, many or a size class.

j_call: TRBJ2-3
v_call: TRBV9
clone_size: .
d_call: .
cdr3_aa: CASSASTRTDTQYF
cdr3_nt: TGTGCCAGCAGCGCCTCGACTCGCACAGATACGCAGTATTTT

j_call: TRBJ1-1
v_call: TRBV7-2
clone_size: .
d_call: .
cdr3_aa: CASTGGGAAFF
cdr3_nt: TGTGCCAGCACCGGGGGGGGTGCAGCTTTCTTT

j_call: TRBJ1-2
v_call: TRBV7-9
clone_size: .
d_call: TRBD1
cdr3_aa: CASSLIPGTANYGYTF
cdr3_nt: TGTGCCAGCAGCTTAATCCCCGGGACAGCTAACTATGGCTACACCTTC

j_call: TRBJ2-7
v_call: TRBV6-5
clone_size: .
d_call: .
cdr3_aa: CASSPGLVYEQYF
cdr3_nt: TGTGCCAGCAGCCCCGGACTGGTCTACGAGCAGTACTTC

j_call: TRBJ2-3
v_call: TRBV5-1
clone_size: .
d_call: TRBD2
cdr3_aa: CASTIGTNTDTQYF
cdr3_nt: TGCGCCAGCACCATCGGGACTAATACAGATACGCAGTATTTT

j_call: TRBJ2-1
v_call: TRBV10-3
clone_size: once
d_call: TRBD2
cdr3_aa: CAISATAGGRNEQFF
cdr3_nt: TGTGCCATCAGTGCTACAGCGGGAGGGCGCAATGAGCAGTTCTTC

j_call: TRBJ1-2
v_call: TRBV4-1
clone_size: .
d_call: .
cdr3_aa: CASSQDRAGYGYTF
cdr3_nt: TGCGCCAGCAGCCAAGATCGGGCGGGCTATGGCTACACCTTC

j_call: TRBJ1-2
v_call: TRBV15
clone_size: .
d_call: .
cdr3_aa: CATSRDAQSNYGYTF
cdr3_nt: TGTGCCACCAGCAGAGACGCGCAGTCTAACTATGGCTACACCTTC

j_call: TRBJ1-4
v_call: TRBV5-4
clone_size: .
d_call: .
cdr3_aa: CASSGGSNEKLFF
cdr3_nt: TGTGCCAGCAGCGGGGGATCTAATGAAAAACTGTTTTTT

j_call: TRBJ2-5
v_call: TRBV27
clone_size: .
d_call: .
cdr3_aa: CASSSPPETQYF
cdr3_nt: TGTGCCAGCAGTTCGCCCCCAGAGACCCAGTACTTC

j_call: TRBJ1-2
v_call: TRBV30
clone_size: .
d_call: .
cdr3_aa: CAWTPNLQGRGYGYTF
cdr3_nt: TGTGCCTGGACTCCCAACCTACAGGGTCGAGGCTATGGCTACACCTTC

j_call: TRBJ2-7
v_call: TRBV18
clone_size: .
d_call: .
cdr3_aa: CASSPPSAGNEQYF
cdr3_nt: TGTGCCAGCTCACCACCTTCCGCGGGGAACGAGCAGTACTTC

j_call: TRBJ2-1
v_call: TRBV5-4
clone_size: .
d_call: .
cdr3_aa: CASSLALGDEQFF
cdr3_nt: TGTGCCAGCAGCTTAGCACTAGGCGATGAGCAGTTCTTC

j_call: TRBJ2-1
v_call: TRBV4-3
clone_size: .
d_call: TRBD2
cdr3_aa: CASSRNGGSYNEQFF
cdr3_nt: TGCGCCAGCAGCCGGAACGGGGGGTCCTACAATGAGCAGTTCTTC

j_call: TRBJ2-7
v_call: TRBV4-3
clone_size: .
d_call: TRBD2
cdr3_aa: CASSQEASGRAWYEQYF
cdr3_nt: TGCGCCAGCAGCCAAGAGGCTAGCGGGAGGGCCTGGTACGAGCAGTACTTC

j_call: TRBJ2-5
v_call: TRBV6-1
clone_size: .
d_call: .
cdr3_aa: CASSEAQGWHTRETQYF
cdr3_nt: TGTGCCAGCAGTGAAGCCCAGGGTTGGCATACCCGTGAGACCCAGTACTTC

j_call: TRBJ2-1
v_call: TRBV2
clone_size: .
d_call: TRBD2
cdr3_aa: CASSISGGRLYNEQFF
cdr3_nt: TGTGCCAGCAGTATAAGCGGGGGGCGGCTTTACAATGAGCAGTTCTTC

j_call: TRBJ2-5
v_call: TRBV6-1
clone_size: once
d_call: TRBD2
cdr3_aa: CASSWGLAEETQYF
cdr3_nt: TGTGCCAGCAGTTGGGGACTAGCGGAAGAGACCCAGTACTTC

j_call: TRBJ1-3
v_call: TRBV6-6
clone_size: .
d_call: .
cdr3_aa: CAPSGGWTDGNTIYF
cdr3_nt: TGTGCCCCAAGCGGCGGGTGGACTGATGGAAACACCATATATTTT

j_call: TRBJ2-2
v_call: TRBV10-3
clone_size: .
d_call: .
cdr3_aa: CAISESKRGGTGELFF
cdr3_nt: TGTGCCATCAGTGAGTCGAAAAGGGGAGGCACCGGGGAGCTGTTTTTT

j_call: TRBJ2-7
v_call: TRBV18
clone_size: .
d_call: TRBD2
cdr3_aa: CASSPSGHGYEQYF
cdr3_nt: TGTGCCAGCTCACCTAGCGGGCATGGGTACGAGCAGTACTTC

j_call: TRBJ2-1
v_call: TRBV5-1
clone_size: .
d_call: TRBD2
cdr3_aa: CASNKAGAYNEQFF
cdr3_nt: TGCGCCAGCAACAAAGCGGGGGCTTACAATGAGCAGTTCTTC